This T cell receptor beta chain comes out of a study of cytomegalovirus exposure and HLA in healthy donors. Study-wide results and limits: The majority of CMV-associated TCR beta chains were reported as apparently HLA-restricted in a later analysis. Sequencing artifact likely explains a cluster of highly shared sequence variants. Later work associated fewer than 20,000 TCR beta sequences with HLA alleles at 0.05 false discovery rate. The productive fraction for most TCR beta V segments was about 90% or about 30% in an earlier analysis.

The study ran its PCR with 60 Vbeta and 13 Jbeta primers. The data were produced by immunoSEQ multiplex PCR, yet TCRdb's version contains in-frame clones alone and is incomplete. Of about 210,000 clones listed, around 78% are singletons. The germline CDR1 and CDR2 sequences are MGHRA and YSYEKL. This CDR3 contains 16 residues. The J segment lost 7 bases and the V segment lost 5 bases, leaving 13 bases of the junction unmatched. In regard to this clone: Its antigen is still unknown.

The sequenced material came from PBMCs. This TCR derives from a woman aged 30 to 39 in good health and CMV-seropositive. The chain employs TRBV4-1 and TRBJ1-2; TRBD1 matches 10 bases. CDR3 loop: CASSSHPGQGVVGYTF. CDR3 bases: TGCGCCAGCAGCTCCCACCCCGGACAGGGGGTGGTTGGCTACACCTTC.